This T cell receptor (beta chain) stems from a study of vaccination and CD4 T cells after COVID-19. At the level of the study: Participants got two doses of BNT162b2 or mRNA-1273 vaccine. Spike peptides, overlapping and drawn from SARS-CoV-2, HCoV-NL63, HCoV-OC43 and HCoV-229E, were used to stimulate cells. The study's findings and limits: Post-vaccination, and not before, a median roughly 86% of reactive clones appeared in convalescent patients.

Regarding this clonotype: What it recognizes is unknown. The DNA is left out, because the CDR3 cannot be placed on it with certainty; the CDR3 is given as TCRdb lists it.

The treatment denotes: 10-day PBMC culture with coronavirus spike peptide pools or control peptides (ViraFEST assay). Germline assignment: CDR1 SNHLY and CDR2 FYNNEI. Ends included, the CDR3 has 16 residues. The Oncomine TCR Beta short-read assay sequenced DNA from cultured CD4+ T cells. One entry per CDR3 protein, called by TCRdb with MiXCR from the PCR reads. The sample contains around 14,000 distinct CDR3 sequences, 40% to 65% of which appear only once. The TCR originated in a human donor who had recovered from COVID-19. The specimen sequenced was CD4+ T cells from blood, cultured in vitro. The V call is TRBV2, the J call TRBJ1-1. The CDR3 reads CASILERTFSGTEAFF.